This entry is about one TCR beta chain. The CDR3 extends over 20 amino acids. The ends lost 4 bases at V and 0 bases at J; junction bases unmatched: 13. CDR1 is MGHRA, CDR2 YSYEKL, per germline. The sample is drawn from a study of cytomegalovirus exposure and HLA in healthy donors. Study-level information: Early released data comprised around 85 million unique TCRs from HLA-typed donors.

The PCR employed 60 Vbeta primers together with 13 Jbeta primers. The method was immunoSEQ multiplex PCR; TCRdb's version includes in-frame clones alone and lacks a portion of them. The table records 150,000 or so clones, approximately 84% of them present only once. The genes are TRBV4-1 and TRBJ2-1; 12 bases match TRBD1. Sequencing was done on a sample of PBMCs. The source of this sequence is a male donor in good health and CMV-seropositive. The CDR3 DNA follows: TGCGCCAGCAGCCCCGAACCGGGACAGGGGGCCTTTAGCTCCTACAATGAGCAGTTCTTC. Amino acid sequence: CASSPEPGQGAFSSYNEQFF.